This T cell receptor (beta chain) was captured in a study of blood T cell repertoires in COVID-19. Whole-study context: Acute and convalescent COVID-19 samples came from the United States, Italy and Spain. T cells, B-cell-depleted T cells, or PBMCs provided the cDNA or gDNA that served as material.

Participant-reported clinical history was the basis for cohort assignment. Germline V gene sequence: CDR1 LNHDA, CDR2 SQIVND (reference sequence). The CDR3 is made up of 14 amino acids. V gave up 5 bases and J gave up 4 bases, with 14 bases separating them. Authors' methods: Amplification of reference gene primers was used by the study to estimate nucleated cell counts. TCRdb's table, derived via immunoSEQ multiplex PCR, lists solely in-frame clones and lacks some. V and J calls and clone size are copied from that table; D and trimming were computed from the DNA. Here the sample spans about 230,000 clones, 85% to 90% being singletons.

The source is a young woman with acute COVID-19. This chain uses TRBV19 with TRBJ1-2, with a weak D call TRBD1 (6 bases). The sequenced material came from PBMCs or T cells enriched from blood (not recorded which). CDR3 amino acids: CASSPATGFYGYTF. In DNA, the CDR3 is TGTGCCAGTAGTCCCGCAACAGGGTTCTATGGCTACACCTTC.